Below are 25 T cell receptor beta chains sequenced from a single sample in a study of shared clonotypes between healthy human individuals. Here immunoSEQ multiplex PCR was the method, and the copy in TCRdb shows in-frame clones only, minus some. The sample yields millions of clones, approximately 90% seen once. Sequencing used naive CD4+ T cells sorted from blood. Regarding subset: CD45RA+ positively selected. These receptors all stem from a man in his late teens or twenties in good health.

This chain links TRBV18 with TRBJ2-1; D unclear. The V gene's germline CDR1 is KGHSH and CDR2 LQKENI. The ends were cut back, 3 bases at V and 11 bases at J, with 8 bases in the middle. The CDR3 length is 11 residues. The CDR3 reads CASSPSHQQFF. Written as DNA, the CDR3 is TGTGCCAGCTCACCCTCCCACCAGCAGTTCTTC.

CDR3 coding DNA: TGTGCCAGCAGTTTACAGTTGTCCCAGGAGCTGTTTTTT. Amino acid sequence: CASSLQLSQELFF. The V gene is TRBV28, the J gene TRBJ2-2; D is undetermined. Germline values: CDR1 MDHEN, CDR2 SYDVKM. The CDR3 totals 13 residues. Deletions cut 2 bases from V and 10 bases from J, with 11 bases between.

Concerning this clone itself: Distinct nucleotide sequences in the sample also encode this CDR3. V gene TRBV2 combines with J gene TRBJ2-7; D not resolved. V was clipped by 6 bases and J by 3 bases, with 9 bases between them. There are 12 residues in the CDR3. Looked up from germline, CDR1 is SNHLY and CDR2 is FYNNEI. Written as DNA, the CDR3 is TGTGCCAGCAGCGAGTCTAGCTACGAGCAGTACTTC. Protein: CASSESSYEQYF.

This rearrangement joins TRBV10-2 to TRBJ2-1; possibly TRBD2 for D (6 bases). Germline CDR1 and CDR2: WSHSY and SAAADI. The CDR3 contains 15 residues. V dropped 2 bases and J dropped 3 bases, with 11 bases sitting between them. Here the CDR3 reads CASSEGRGYYNEQFF. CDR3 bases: TGCGCCAGCAGTGAGGGGCGGGGTTACTACAATGAGCAGTTCTTC.

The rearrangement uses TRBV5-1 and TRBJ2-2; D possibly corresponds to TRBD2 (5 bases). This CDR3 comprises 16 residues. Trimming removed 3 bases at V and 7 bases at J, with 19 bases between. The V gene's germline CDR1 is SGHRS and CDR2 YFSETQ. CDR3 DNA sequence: TGCGCCAGCAGCTCGGGTCTGGAGATTCGGGGCGGGGAGCTGTTTTTT. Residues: CASSSGLEIRGGELFF. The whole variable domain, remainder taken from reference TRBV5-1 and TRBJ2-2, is KAGVTQTPRYLIKTRGQQVTLSCSPISGHRSVSWYQQTPGQGLQFLFEYFSETQRNKGNFPGRFSGRQFSNSRSEMNVSTLELGDSALYLCASSSGLEIRGGELFFGEGSRLTVL.

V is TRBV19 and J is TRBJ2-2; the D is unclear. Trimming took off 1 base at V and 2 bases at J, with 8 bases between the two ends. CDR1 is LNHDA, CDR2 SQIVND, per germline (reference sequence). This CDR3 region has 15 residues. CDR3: CASSIGQPNTGELFF. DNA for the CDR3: TGTGCCAGTAGTATAGGGCAGCCAAACACCGGGGAGCTGTTTTTT.

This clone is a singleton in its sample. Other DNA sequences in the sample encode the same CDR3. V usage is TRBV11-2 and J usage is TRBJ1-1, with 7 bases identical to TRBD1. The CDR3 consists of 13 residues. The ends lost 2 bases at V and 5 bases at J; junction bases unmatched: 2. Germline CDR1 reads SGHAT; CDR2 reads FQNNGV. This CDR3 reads CASSLPGGTEAFF. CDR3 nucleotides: TGTGCCAGCAGCTTACCAGGGGGGACTGAAGCTTTCTTT.

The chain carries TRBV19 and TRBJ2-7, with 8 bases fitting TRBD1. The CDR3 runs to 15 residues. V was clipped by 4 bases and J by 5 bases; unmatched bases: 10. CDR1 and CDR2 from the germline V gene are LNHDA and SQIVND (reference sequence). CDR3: CASSTWTGISNEQYF. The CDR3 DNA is TGTGCCAGTAGTACGTGGACAGGGATAAGCAACGAGCAGTACTTC.

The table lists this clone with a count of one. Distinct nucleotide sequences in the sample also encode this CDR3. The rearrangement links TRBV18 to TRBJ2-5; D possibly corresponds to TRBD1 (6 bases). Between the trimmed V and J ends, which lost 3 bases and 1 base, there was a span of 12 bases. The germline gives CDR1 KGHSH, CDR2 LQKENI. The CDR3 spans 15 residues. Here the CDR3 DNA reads TGTGCCAGCTCACCCCCTTCCAGGGGCCAAGAGACCCAGTACTTC. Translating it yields CASSPPSRGQETQYF.

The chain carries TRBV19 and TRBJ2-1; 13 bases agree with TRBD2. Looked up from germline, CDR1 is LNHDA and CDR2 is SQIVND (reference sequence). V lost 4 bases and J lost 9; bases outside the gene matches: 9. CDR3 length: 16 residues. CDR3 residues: CASSTKTSGRIPEQFF. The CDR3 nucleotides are TGTGCCAGTAGTACCAAGACTAGCGGGAGGATCCCTGAGCAGTTCTTC. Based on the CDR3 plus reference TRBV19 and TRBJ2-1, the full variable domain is DGGITQSPKYLFRKEGQNVTLSCEQNLNHDAMYWYRQDPGQGLRLIYYSQIVNDFQKGDIAEGYSVSREKKESFPLTVTSAQKNPTAFYLCASSTKTSGRIPEQFFGPGTRLTVL.

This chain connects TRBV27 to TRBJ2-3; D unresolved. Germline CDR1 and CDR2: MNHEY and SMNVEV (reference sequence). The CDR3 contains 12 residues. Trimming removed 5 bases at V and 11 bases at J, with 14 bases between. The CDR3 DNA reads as TGTGCCAGCAGTCCGTTTCCCAGGAAGCAGTATTTT. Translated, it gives CASSPFPRKQYF.

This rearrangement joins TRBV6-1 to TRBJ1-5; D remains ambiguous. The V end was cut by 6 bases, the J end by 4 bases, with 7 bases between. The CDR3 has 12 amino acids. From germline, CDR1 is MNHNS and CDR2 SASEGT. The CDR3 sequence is CASRRENQPQHF. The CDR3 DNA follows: TGTGCCAGCAGGAGGGAGAATCAGCCCCAGCATTTT.

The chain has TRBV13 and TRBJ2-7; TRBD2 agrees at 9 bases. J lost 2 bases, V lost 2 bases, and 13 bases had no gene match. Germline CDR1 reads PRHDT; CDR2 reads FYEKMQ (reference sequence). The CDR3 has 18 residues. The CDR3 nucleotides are TGTGCCAGCAGCTTAAATCTTTGGCGGGGGGGCCGGACCTACGAGCAGTACTTC. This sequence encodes CASSLNLWRGGRTYEQYF.

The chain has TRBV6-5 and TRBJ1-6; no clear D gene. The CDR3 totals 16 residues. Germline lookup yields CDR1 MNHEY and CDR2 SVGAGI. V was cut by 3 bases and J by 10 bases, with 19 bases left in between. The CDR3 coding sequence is TGTGCCAGCAGTTATAAGGTAGGAGGGAGCGAGTCACCCCTCCACTTT. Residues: CASSYKVGGSESPLHF.

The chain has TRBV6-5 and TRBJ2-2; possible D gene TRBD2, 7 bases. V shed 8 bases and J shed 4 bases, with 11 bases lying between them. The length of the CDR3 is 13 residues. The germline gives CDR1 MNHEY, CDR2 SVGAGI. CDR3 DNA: TGTGCCAGCGGGGGGGCGTTCACCGGGGAGCTGTTTTTT. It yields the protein CASGGAFTGELFF.

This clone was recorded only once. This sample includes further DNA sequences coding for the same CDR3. The CDR3 loop reads CASSLAVSSGNTIYF. The CDR3 DNA reads as TGTGCCAGCAGCTTAGCGGTCAGCTCTGGAAACACCATATATTTT. This chain links TRBV7-9 with TRBJ1-3; no reliable D call. Germline lookup yields CDR1 SEHNR and CDR2 FQNEAQ (reference sequence). This CDR3 is built from 15 residues. V was shortened by 0 bases and J by 0 bases, with 6 bases between the two germline ends.

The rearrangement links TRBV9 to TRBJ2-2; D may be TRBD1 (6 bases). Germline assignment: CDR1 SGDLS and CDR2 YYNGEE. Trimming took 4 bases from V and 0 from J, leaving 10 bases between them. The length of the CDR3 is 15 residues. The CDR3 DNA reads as TGTGCCAGCAGCACCGGACAGCCGAACACCGGGGAGCTGTTTTTT. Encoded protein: CASSTGQPNTGELFF.

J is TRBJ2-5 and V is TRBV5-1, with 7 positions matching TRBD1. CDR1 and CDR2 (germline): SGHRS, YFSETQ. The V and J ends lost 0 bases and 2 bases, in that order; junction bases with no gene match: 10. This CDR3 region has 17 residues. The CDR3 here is CASSLVRDRNLQETQYF. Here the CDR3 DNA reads TGCGCCAGCAGCTTGGTCCGGGACAGAAACTTACAAGAGACCCAGTACTTC.

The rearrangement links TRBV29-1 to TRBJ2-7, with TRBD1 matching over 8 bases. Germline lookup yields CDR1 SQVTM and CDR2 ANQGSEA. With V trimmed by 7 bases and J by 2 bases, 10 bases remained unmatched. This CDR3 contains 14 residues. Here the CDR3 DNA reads TGCAGCGCAAGTGACAGGGGAAAAGCCTACGAGCAGTACTTC. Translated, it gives CSASDRGKAYEQYF.

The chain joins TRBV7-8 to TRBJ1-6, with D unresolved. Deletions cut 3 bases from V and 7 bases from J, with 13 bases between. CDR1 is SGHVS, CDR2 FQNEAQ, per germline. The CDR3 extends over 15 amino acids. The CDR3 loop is CASSFPGGGNSPLHF. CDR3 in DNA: TGTGCCAGCAGCTTCCCCGGAGGCGGAAATTCACCCCTCCACTTT.

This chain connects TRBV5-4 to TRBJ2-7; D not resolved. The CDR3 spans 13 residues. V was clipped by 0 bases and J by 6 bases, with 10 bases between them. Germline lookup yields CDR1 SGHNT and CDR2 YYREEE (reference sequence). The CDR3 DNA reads TGTGCCAGCAGCTTGGGTCCCTCCGTCGAGCAGTACTTC. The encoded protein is CASSLGPSVEQYF.

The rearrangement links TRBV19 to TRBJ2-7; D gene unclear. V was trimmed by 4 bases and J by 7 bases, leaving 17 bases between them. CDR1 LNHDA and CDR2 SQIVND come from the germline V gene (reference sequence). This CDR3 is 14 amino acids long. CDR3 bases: TGTGCCAGTAGTACCTCTTTAAGGACGCGGGAGCAGTACTTC. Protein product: CASSTSLRTREQYF.

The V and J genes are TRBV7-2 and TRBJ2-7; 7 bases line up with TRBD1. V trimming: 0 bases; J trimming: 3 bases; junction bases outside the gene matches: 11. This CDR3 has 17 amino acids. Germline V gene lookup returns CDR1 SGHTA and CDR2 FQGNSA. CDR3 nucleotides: TGTGCCAGCAGCTTAGCGCCCCTAGAGGGGGCTCGCTACGAGCAGTACTTC. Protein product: CASSLAPLEGARYEQYF.

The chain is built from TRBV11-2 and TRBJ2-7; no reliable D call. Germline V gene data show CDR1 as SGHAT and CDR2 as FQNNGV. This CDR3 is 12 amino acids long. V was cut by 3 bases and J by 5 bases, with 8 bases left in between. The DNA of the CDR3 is TGTGCCAGCAGCTTTGCAGGAGACGAGCAGTACTTC. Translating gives CASSFAGDEQYF. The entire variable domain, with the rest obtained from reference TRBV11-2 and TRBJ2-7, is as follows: EAGVAQSPRYKIIEKRQSVAFWCNPISGHATLYWYQQILGQGPKLLIQFQNNGVVDDSQLPKDRFSAERLKGVDSTLKIQPAKLEDSAVYLCASSFAGDEQYFGPGTRLTVT.

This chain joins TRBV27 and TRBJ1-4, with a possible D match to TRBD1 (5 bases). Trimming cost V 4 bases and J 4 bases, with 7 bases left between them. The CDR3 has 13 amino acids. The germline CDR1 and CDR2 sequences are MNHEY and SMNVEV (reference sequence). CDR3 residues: CASSYRGNEKLFF. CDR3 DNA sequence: TGTGCCAGCAGTTATAGGGGTAATGAAAAACTGTTTTTT.